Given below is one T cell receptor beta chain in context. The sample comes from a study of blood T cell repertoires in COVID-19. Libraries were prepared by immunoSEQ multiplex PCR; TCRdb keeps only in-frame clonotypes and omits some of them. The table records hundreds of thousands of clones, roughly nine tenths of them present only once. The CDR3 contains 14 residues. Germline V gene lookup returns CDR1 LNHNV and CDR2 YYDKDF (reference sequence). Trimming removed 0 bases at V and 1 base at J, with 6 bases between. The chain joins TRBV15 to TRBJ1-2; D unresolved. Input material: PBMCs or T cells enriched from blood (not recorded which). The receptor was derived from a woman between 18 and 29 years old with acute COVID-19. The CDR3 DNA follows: TGTGCCACCAGCAGAGACGCGGATAACTATGGCTACACCTTC. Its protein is CATSRDADNYGYTF.